The 23 T cell receptor beta chains below come from one sample, sequenced in a study of cytotoxic CD8 clonotypes in ibrutinib-treated CLL. Sequencing used immunoSEQ multiplex PCR; TCRdb keeps in-frame clones, though not all of them. The data contain some 98,000 clones, around four fifths of them singletons. The material sequenced was PBMCs, taken after 12 months of ibrutinib treatment. The receptors come from a human donor with chronic lymphocytic leukemia.

This clone was seen a single time. This chain links TRBV6-1 with TRBJ2-7; D uncertain. The CDR3 totals 15 residues. With 2 bases removed from V and 2 bases from J, the gap between germline ends came to 13 bases. The germline V gene encodes CDR1 MNHNS and CDR2 SASEGT. The CDR3 protein is CASSEIGSSPYEQYF. Here the CDR3 DNA reads TGTGCCAGCAGTGAAATAGGATCGAGTCCCTACGAGCAGTACTTC.

V is TRBV18 and J is TRBJ2-2; no clear D. The CDR3 runs to 14 residues. V gave up 3 bases and J gave up 0 bases, with 5 bases separating them. CDR1 is KGHSH and CDR2 is LQKENI in the germline V gene. CDR3 DNA: TGTGCCAGCTCACCCCCTACGAACACCGGGGAGCTGTTTTTT. This gives the protein CASSPPTNTGELFF. Supplemented by reference TRBV18 and TRBJ2-2, the full variable domain reads NAGVMQNPRHLVRRRGQEARLRCSPMKGHSHVYWYRQLPEEGLKFMVYLQKENIIDESGMPKERFSAEFPKEGPSILRIQQVVRGDSAAYFCASSPPTNTGELFFGEGSRLTVL.

The J gene is TRBJ1-2, the V gene TRBV18, with D possibly TRBD1 on 6 matching bases. V shed 6 bases and J shed 8 bases, with 16 bases lying between them. The germline V gene encodes CDR1 KGHSH and CDR2 LQKENI. The CDR3 runs 13 residues. CDR3: CASSDTGLMGYTF. The CDR3 DNA reads TGTGCCAGCTCGGACACAGGGTTGATGGGCTACACCTTC.

The chain has TRBV28 and TRBJ1-3, with TRBD1 matching over 8 bases. Germline trimming cut 5 bases from V and 14 bases from J; bases unmatched to any gene: 20. CDR3 length: 16 residues. Germline CDR1 is MDHEN and CDR2 is SYDVKM. Written as DNA, the CDR3 is TGTGCCAGCAGTGCCGAAAATCCCGGACAGGGACGTTTCTTATATTTT. Residues: CASSAENPGQGRFLYF.

V usage is TRBV30 and J usage is TRBJ2-2; possibly TRBD2 for D (5 bases). V was clipped by 1 base and J by 0 bases, with 6 bases between them. The CDR3 consists of 14 residues. Germline CDR1 GTSNPN, CDR2 SVGIG (reference sequence). In DNA, the CDR3 is TGTGCCTGGAGTGCGGGGACGAACACCGGGGAGCTGTTTTTT. It yields the protein CAWSAGTNTGELFF.

The DNA of the CDR3 is TGCGCCAGCAGCCGAGGCTTCACAGATACGCAGTATTTT. It is translated as CASSRGFTDTQYF. V and J are TRBV5-1 and TRBJ2-3; no definite D call. V was cut by 4 bases and J by 2 bases, with 8 bases left in between. The CDR3 spans 13 residues. The germline gives CDR1 SGHRS, CDR2 YFSETQ.

On this clone: Distinct nucleotide sequences in the sample also encode this CDR3. The chain joins TRBV18 to TRBJ1-1, with a possible D match to TRBD1 (6 bases). CDR1 is KGHSH and CDR2 is LQKENI in the germline V gene. The length of the CDR3 is 15 residues. The V end was cut by 3 bases, the J end by 0 bases, with 11 bases between. CDR3 DNA: TGTGCCAGCTCACCGTCGGACAGCTTGAACACTGAAGCTTTCTTT. It translates to CASSPSDSLNTEAFF.

The gene calls are TRBV9 and TRBJ2-2; D is possibly TRBD1 (5 bases). From germline, CDR1 is SGDLS and CDR2 YYNGEE. The CDR3 contains 15 residues. Trimming removed 2 bases at V and 5 bases at J, with 13 bases between. This CDR3 is CASSVGPTDTGELFF. The CDR3 DNA reads TGTGCCAGCAGCGTTGGGCCGACAGATACCGGGGAGCTGTTTTTT.

The rearrangement joins TRBV5-1 to TRBJ2-7, with D possibly being TRBD2 (5 bases). The CDR3 covers 15 residues. CDR1 is SGHRS, CDR2 YFSETQ, per germline. Deletions cut 1 base from V and 2 bases from J, with 13 bases between. Written as DNA, the CDR3 is TGCGCCAGCAGCTTGCCCAACCGGGGTACCTACGAGCAGTACTTC. This translates into CASSLPNRGTYEQYF.

The table lists this clone with a count of one. V gene TRBV29-1 combines with J gene TRBJ1-1; D gene unclear. The V and J ends lost 2 bases and 0 bases respectively, with 7 bases between them. Germline V gene sequence: CDR1 SQVTM, CDR2 ANQGSEA. The CDR3 loop spans 13 amino acids. CDR3 coding DNA: TGCAGCGTTGAAACCGACCTGAACACTGAAGCTTTCTTT. It codes for CSVETDLNTEAFF.

V and J are TRBV6-6 and TRBJ1-4; D ambiguous. From germline, CDR1 is MNHNY and CDR2 SVGAGI (reference sequence). Trimming took off 6 bases at V and 5 bases at J, with 4 bases between the two ends. The CDR3 extends over 11 amino acids. In nucleotides, the CDR3 is TGTGCCAGCAGGATGAATGAAAAACTGTTTTTT. Encoded protein: CASRMNEKLFF.

V and J are TRBV5-6 and TRBJ2-7, with D hard to call. V was trimmed by 3 bases and J by 7 bases, leaving 8 bases between them. This CDR3 region has 11 residues. Germline loops: CDR1 SGHDT, CDR2 YYEEEE. The CDR3 sequence: CASSSYEEQYF. The CDR3 DNA reads as TGTGCCAGCAGCTCTTACGAGGAGCAGTACTTC.

This clone has more than one count but fewer than ten. The chain couples TRBV5-1 to TRBJ2-5, with D perhaps matching TRBD2 (5 bases). The length of the CDR3 is 14 residues. Trimming took off 4 bases at V and 1 base at J, with 11 bases between the two ends. CDR1 and CDR2 (germline): SGHRS, YFSETQ. The CDR3 nucleotides read TGCGCCAGCAGCACGTCCGGGGTCCAAGAGACCCAGTACTTC. This codes for CASSTSGVQETQYF.

The chain carries TRBV5-1 and TRBJ1-2; 10 bases line up with TRBD1. V shed 0 bases, J shed 4 bases, and the junction held 15 bases outside the gene matches. This CDR3 has 19 residues. Germline V gives CDR1 SGHRS, CDR2 YFSETQ. CDR3 sequence (DNA): TGCGCCAGCAGCTTGGGCGGGGGCCTATCGGGACAGGGGACCTATGGCTACACCTTC. Protein product: CASSLGGGLSGQGTYGYTF. Full variable domain (remainder filled in from reference TRBV5-1 and TRBJ1-2): KAGVTQTPRYLIKTRGQQVTLSCSPISGHRSVSWYQQTPGQGLQFLFEYFSETQRNKGNFPGRFSGRQFSNSRSEMNVSTLELGDSALYLCASSLGGGLSGQGTYGYTFGSGTRLTVV.

This chain connects TRBV6-5 to TRBJ2-3; TRBD1 matches at 12 bases. Germline CDR1 is MNHEY and CDR2 is SVGAGI. There are 16 residues in the CDR3. The J segment lost 4 bases and the V segment lost 2 bases, leaving 4 bases of the junction unmatched. CDR3 sequence reads: CASSYDGTGGSDTQYF. The CDR3 DNA is TGTGCCAGCAGTTACGATGGGACAGGGGGCTCAGATACGCAGTATTTT.

The chain is built from TRBV6-5 and TRBJ2-3, with D tentatively TRBD1 (8 bases). Germline assignment: CDR1 MNHEY and CDR2 SVGAGI. CDR3 length: 16 amino acids. Trimming shortened V by 0 bases and J by 4 bases, and 14 bases separated the two germline ends. The CDR3 is CASSYSRTGRADTQYF. The DNA for the CDR3 is TGTGCCAGCAGTTACTCTAGGACAGGGAGGGCAGATACGCAGTATTTT.

The gene calls are TRBV6-1 and TRBJ2-7; D not resolved. Germline loops: CDR1 MNHNS, CDR2 SASEGT. The CDR3 covers 11 residues. V dropped 4 bases and J dropped 3 bases, with 4 bases sitting between them. The CDR3 DNA sequence: TGTGCCAGCAGTGTTATCTACGAGCAGTACTTC. This encodes CASSVIYEQYF.

The gene calls are TRBV6-1 and TRBJ2-2, with D possibly TRBD1 on 7 matching bases. The germline gives CDR1 MNHNS, CDR2 SASEGT. This CDR3 region has 16 residues. V was clipped by 2 bases and J by 7 bases, with 17 bases between them. The CDR3 sequence: CASSETGAGIGGELFF. The CDR3 nucleotides read TGTGCCAGCAGTGAAACAGGGGCGGGGATTGGCGGGGAGCTGTTTTTT.

The chain couples TRBV10-3 to TRBJ2-7; 11 bases are shared with TRBD2. Trimming took 8 bases from V and 0 from J; bases not matched to a gene: 3. CDR3 length: 14 amino acids. CDR1 and CDR2 from the germline V gene are ENHRY and SYGVKD. This CDR3 is CAIRLAGSSYEQYF. In DNA, the CDR3 is TGTGCCATCCGACTAGCGGGGAGCTCCTACGAGCAGTACTTC.

V gene TRBV9 combines with J gene TRBJ2-1; the match to TRBD1 covers 8 bases. The V segment lost 0 bases and the J segment 3 bases; nucleotides outside the gene matches: 11. From germline, CDR1 is SGDLS and CDR2 YYNGEE. This CDR3 comprises 18 residues. The CDR3 DNA reads as TGTGCCAGCAGCGTAGCCACCGGACAGGGAAGGATCTACAATGAGCAGTTCTTC. Translated: CASSVATGQGRIYNEQFF.

V is TRBV2 and J is TRBJ2-5; TRBD2 matches 7 bases. This CDR3 has 15 residues. Germline V gene data show CDR1 as SNHLY and CDR2 as FYNNEI. V lost 5 bases to trimming and J lost 5 bases; unmatched junction nucleotides: 11. The CDR3 spells CASSLGGRGDETQYF. CDR3 in DNA: TGTGCCAGCAGTTTGGGAGGGAGGGGTGATGAGACCCAGTACTTC.

The chain uses TRBV27 and TRBJ2-7; D is uncertain. The CDR3 contains 12 residues. Between the trimmed V and J ends, which lost 0 bases and 5 bases, there was a span of 5 bases. Germline V lookup: CDR1 MNHEY, CDR2 SMNVEV (reference sequence). The CDR3 loop is CASSLSGNEQYF. In DNA form, the CDR3 reads TGTGCCAGCAGTTTATCAGGGAACGAGCAGTACTTC.

The V call is TRBV6-6, the J call TRBJ2-7; possibly TRBD1 for D (6 bases). In germline, CDR1 is MNHNY, CDR2 SVGAGI (reference sequence). CDR3 length equals 13 residues. Trimming took 5 bases from V and 6 from J, leaving 14 bases between them. CDR3 in DNA: TGTGCCAGCAGTCACCAAACAGGGTTCGAGCAGTACTTC. It translates to CASSHQTGFEQYF.